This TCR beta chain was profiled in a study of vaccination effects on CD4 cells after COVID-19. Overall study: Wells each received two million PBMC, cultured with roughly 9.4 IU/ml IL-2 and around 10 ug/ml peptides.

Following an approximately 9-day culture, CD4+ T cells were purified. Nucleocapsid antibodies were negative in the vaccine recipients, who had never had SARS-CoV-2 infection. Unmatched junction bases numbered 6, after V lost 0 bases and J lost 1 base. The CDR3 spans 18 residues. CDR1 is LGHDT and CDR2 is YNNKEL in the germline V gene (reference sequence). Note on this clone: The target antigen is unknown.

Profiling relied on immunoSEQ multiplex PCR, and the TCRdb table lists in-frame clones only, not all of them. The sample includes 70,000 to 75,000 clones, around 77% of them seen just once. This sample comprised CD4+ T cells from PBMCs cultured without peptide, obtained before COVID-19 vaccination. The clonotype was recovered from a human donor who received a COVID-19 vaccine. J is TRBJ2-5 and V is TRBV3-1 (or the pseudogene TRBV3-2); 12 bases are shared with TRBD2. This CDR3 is CASSQDSLAGGIQETQYF. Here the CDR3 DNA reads TGTGCCAGCAGCCAAGATTCACTAGCGGGGGGCATCCAAGAGACCCAGTACTTC.